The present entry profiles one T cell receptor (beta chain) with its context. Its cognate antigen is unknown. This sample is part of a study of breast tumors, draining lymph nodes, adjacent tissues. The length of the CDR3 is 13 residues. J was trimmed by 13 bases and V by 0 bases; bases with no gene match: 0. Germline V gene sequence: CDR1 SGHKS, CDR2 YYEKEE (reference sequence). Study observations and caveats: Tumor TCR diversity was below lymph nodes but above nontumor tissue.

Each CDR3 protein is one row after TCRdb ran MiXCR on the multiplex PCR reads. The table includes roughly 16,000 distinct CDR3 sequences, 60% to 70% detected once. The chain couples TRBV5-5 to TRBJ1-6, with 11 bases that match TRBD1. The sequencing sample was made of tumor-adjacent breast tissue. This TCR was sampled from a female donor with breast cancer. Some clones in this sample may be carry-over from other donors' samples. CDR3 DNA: TGTGCCAGCAGCTTGGGGGACAGGGGGCCCCTCCACTTT. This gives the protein CASSLGDRGPLHF.